The rows below give T cell receptor beta chains drawn from one sample of a study of CD8 T cells in Susac syndrome. One entry per CDR3 protein results from TCRdb running MiXCR on the immunoSEQ multiplex PCR reads. In the table there are a few hundred thousand distinct CDR3 sequences, approximately 90% of which are singletons. The sample was CD4+ T cells from PBMCs. The receptor source for this set is a human donor with multiple sclerosis. The CDR3 runs from the conserved cysteine through the conserved F or W. Each record gives: clone size, J gene, D gene, V gene, CDR3 protein, CDR3 DNA. The D gene is left open where the match is weak. Where a row states a size, it is once, few, many or the class of an expanded clone; other rows omit it.

>once|TRBJ2-1|TRBD2|TRBV28
CASSTSSGGFYNEQFF
TGTGCCAGCAGTACCTCTAGCGGGGGGTTTTACAATGAGCAGTTCTTC
>once|TRBJ2-7|.|TRBV3-1
CASSPPGFYEQYF
TGTGCCAGCAGCCCGCCAGGTTTCTACGAGCAGTACTTC
>.|TRBJ2-5|.|TRBV4-3
CASSLGTGETQYF
TGCGCCAGCAGCCTCGGGACTGGAGAGACCCAGTACTTC
>.|TRBJ2-2|.|TRBV6-4
CASSEISFAGELFF
TGTGCCAGCAGTGAAATATCGTTCGCCGGGGAGCTGTTTTTT
>.|TRBJ2-3|.|TRBV20-1
CSFLFGADTQYF
TGCAGTTTCCTTTTCGGCGCAGATACGCAGTATTTT
>.|TRBJ2-3|.|TRBV3-1
CASSQPSRDFTDTQYF
TGTGCCAGCAGCCAACCGTCCCGGGACTTCACAGATACGCAGTATTTT
>once|TRBJ2-5|TRBD2|TRBV12-3/TRBV12-4
CASSSHGASGSETQYF
TGTGCCAGCAGTTCCCACGGGGCTAGCGGGAGCGAGACCCAGTACTTC
>.|TRBJ1-5|.|TRBV18
CASSPPNRAGQPQHF
TGTGCCAGCTCACCACCAAACAGGGCGGGTCAGCCCCAGCATTTT
>.|TRBJ2-1|TRBD2|TRBV4-3
CASSLGAAGGSSYNEQFF
TGCGCCAGCAGCCTTGGGGCGGCGGGAGGGAGCTCCTACAATGAGCAGTTCTTC
>.|TRBJ2-5|.|TRBV7-9
CASSGAETQYF
TGTGCCAGCAGCGGGGCGGAGACCCAGTACTTC
>.|TRBJ2-3|.|TRBV6-2/TRBV6-3
CASSFGLDTDTQYF
TGTGCCAGCAGTTTCGGACTGGACACAGATACGCAGTATTTT
>.|TRBJ2-3|TRBD2|TRBV2
CASKGLAGDTQYF
TGTGCCAGCAAGGGACTAGCGGGAGATACGCAGTATTTT
>.|TRBJ2-2|TRBD2|TRBV12-3/TRBV12-4
CASRLLAGGNTGELFF
TGTGCCAGCAGGCTACTAGCGGGGGGAAACACCGGGGAGCTGTTTTTT
>.|TRBJ2-1|.|TRBV11-1
CASRDLWAGRGNEQFF
TGTGCCAGCAGAGATCTGTGGGCGGGCCGGGGGAATGAGCAGTTCTTC
>.|TRBJ2-3|.|TRBV6-6
CASSYMGTQYF
TGTGCCAGCAGTTACATGGGTACGCAGTATTTT
>.|TRBJ2-5|.|TRBV6-5
CASSNQRGVETQYF
TGTGCCAGCAGTAATCAAAGGGGGGTAGAGACCCAGTACTTC
>.|TRBJ2-2|TRBD2|TRBV3-1
CASSLGASGLTGELFF
TGTGCCAGCAGCCTAGGGGCTAGCGGCCTCACCGGGGAGCTGTTTTTT
>.|TRBJ1-1|.|TRBV18
CASSSAMNTEAFF
TGTGCCAGCTCATCAGCGATGAACACTGAAGCTTTCTTT
>.|TRBJ2-2|.|TRBV7-3
CASSSLNSYGELFF
TGTGCCAGCAGCTCCCTCAACTCGTACGGGGAGCTGTTTTTT
>.|TRBJ2-3|TRBD2|TRBV10-3
CAISESATSGSTDTQYF
TGTGCCATCAGTGAGTCGGCCACTAGCGGGAGCACAGATACGCAGTATTTT
>.|TRBJ1-2|.|TRBV19
CASSDGPLGGYTF
TGTGCCAGTAGTGACGGGCCTCTAGGGGGCTACACCTTC
>.|TRBJ1-1|TRBD1|TRBV11-1
CASSFRTGKTEAFF
TGTGCCAGCAGCTTTCGGACAGGGAAGACTGAAGCTTTCTTT
>.|TRBJ2-7|TRBD1|TRBV3-1
CASSFMPGQGNEQYF
TGTGCCAGCAGCTTCATGCCGGGACAGGGAAACGAGCAGTACTTC
>.|TRBJ2-1|TRBD2|TRBV12-3/TRBV12-4
CASSLLGLAYNEQFF
TGTGCCAGCAGTTTACTAGGACTAGCGTACAATGAGCAGTTCTTC
>.|TRBJ1-1|.|TRBV11-2
CASSPSGGTEAFF
TGTGCCAGCAGCCCCTCCGGTGGCACTGAAGCTTTCTTT
>.|TRBJ2-3|.|TRBV2
CASRTSGGTQYF
TGTGCCAGCAGAACCAGTGGGGGTACGCAGTATTTT
>.|TRBJ2-3|TRBD1|TRBV24-1
CATSDRGRGTDTQYF
TGTGCCACCAGTGACAGGGGGCGGGGCACAGATACGCAGTATTTT